The rows below give T cell receptor beta chains drawn from one sample of a study of blood T cell repertoires in COVID-19. Sequencing was performed with immunoSEQ multiplex PCR; in TCRdb, only in-frame clones are kept and a portion is missing. Here the sample spans about 36,000 clones, roughly 88% being singletons. The sample comprised peripheral blood. The receptors here all came from a human donor in a cohort sampled during active COVID-19. Both conserved end residues are part of each CDR3. Each record gives: D gene, V gene, J gene, CDR3 protein. A D gene is named only where the DNA matches it firmly.

>TRBD1|TRBV5-6|TRBJ1-6
CATGQGAYNSPLHF
>TRBD1|TRBV14|TRBJ1-2
CASSQYRGWGYGYTF
>TRBD1|TRBV5-1|TRBJ2-3
CASSLGTGDTQYF
>TRBD1|TRBV9|TRBJ1-4
CASSPWTGGGEKLFF
>NA|TRBV15|TRBJ1-5
CATSRGTADQPQHF
>NA|TRBV30|TRBJ1-1
CAWSVQGTTEAFF
>NA|TRBV11-2|TRBJ1-1
CASRNTAGDTEAFF
>NA|TRBV9|TRBJ2-5
CASSVGRTVGQETQYF
>TRBD1|TRBV11-2|TRBJ2-1
CASSSQGSDNEQFF
>NA|TRBV10-3|TRBJ1-1
CAISESGGNTEAFF
>NA|TRBV14|TRBJ2-5
CASSQGAGTQYF
>NA|TRBV9|TRBJ1-6
CASSVDPDSTSPLHF
>NA|TRBV29-1|TRBJ2-3
CSVEDGGRFTDTQYF
>NA|TRBV19|TRBJ1-2
CASSITGNGYTF
>TRBD1|TRBV7-9|TRBJ2-1
CASSPGTGRGEQFF
>NA|TRBV7-9|TRBJ1-5
CASSRGAWWEGARNQPQHF
>TRBD2|TRBV27|TRBJ2-3
CASSPSGGVTDTQYF
>TRBD1|TRBV6-5|TRBJ1-2
CASRARDRDRRGYTF
>NA|TRBV24-1|TRBJ2-1
CATSDTRQGDNEQFF
>NA|TRBV5-1|TRBJ2-2
CASRVPGAGELFF
>TRBD1|TRBV10-2|TRBJ1-1
CASNGQGMNTEAFF
>TRBD1|TRBV13|TRBJ1-1
CASSPTRDRALHTEAFF
>TRBD1|TRBV4-1|TRBJ2-3
CASSQVGGQGIDTQYF
>NA|TRBV6-1|TRBJ1-4
CASSEFGGEKLFF
>NA|TRBV27|TRBJ1-6
CASSFYGNSPLHF
>NA|TRBV5-4|TRBJ1-6
CASSNPSVEGSNSPLHF
>NA|TRBV6-5|TRBJ1-6
CASSYSAESYNSPLHF
>NA|TRBV5-8|TRBJ1-4
CASSFGVGDEKLFF
>NA|TRBV27|TRBJ2-5
CASSSGSPQETQYF
>TRBD1|TRBV6-5|TRBJ2-1
CASSRDRGLAEQFF
>NA|TRBV16|TRBJ2-1
CASSPGVYNEQFF
>TRBD1|TRBV5-5|TRBJ1-6
CASSILRRQGSYNSPLHF
>NA|TRBV7-9|TRBJ1-4
CASSGGGEKLFF
>NA|TRBV6-2/TRBV6-3|TRBJ2-7
CASSYGAGRGWEQYF
>TRBD2|TRBV18|TRBJ2-1
CASSLAGGPDEQFF
>TRBD1|TRBV13|TRBJ2-7
CASSLGQARNEQYF
>NA|TRBV6-1|TRBJ2-2
CASSESPLYPPITGELFF
>NA|TRBV2|TRBJ1-2
CASSEWAGYEDGYTF
>NA|TRBV21-1|TRBJ2-5
CASSTLTRGEETQYF
>NA|TRBV7-9|TRBJ2-2
CASSFTTTGELFF
>TRBD2|TRBV7-6|TRBJ2-7
CASSRSGGREQYF
>NA|TRBV6-5|TRBJ2-7
CASSYAYEQYF
>NA|TRBV9|TRBJ2-3
CASSVLVADTQYF
>NA|TRBV7-9|TRBJ2-2
CASSRNTGELFF
>NA|TRBV4-1|TRBJ2-7
CASSQGGVYEQYF
>NA|TRBV14|TRBJ2-1
CASSQGADFYNEQFF
>TRBD1|TRBV5-1|TRBJ1-1
CASSWTGSNTEAFF
>TRBD1|TRBV7-9|TRBJ1-2
CASGTGGAVFGYTF
>TRBD2|TRBV6-5|TRBJ2-2
CASSYGLAGGGGELFF
>NA|TRBV4-1|TRBJ1-6
CASRGSDSPLHF
>TRBD2|TRBV5-1|TRBJ2-3
CASSFSGVITDTQYF
>NA|TRBV30|TRBJ1-4
CAWSKAGKGIDEKLFF